The following is a T cell receptor beta chain sequence with its context. These data originate in a study of OX40 agonist ivuxolimab in advanced cancers. Study as a whole: Males comprised 82.7% of the group, whose mean age was approximately 60 years (range 23 to 79).

Libraries were prepared by immunoSEQ multiplex PCR; TCRdb keeps only in-frame clonotypes and omits some of them. This table has some 70,000 clones, roughly nine tenths appearing once. The length of the CDR3 is 11 residues. V shed 9 bases, J shed 6 bases, and the junction held 5 bases outside the gene matches. This chain connects TRBV23-1 to TRBJ2-7, with 7 bases that match TRBD2. TRBV23-1 is an open reading frame, and its role is uncertain. The sequence derives from an adult with an advanced solid tumor such as melanoma, head and neck, liver or kidney cancer. The sample in question was CD4+ or CD8+ T cells sorted from blood, obtained in a trial of the OX40 agonist ivuxolimab. The CDR3 here is CARGRGREQYF. CDR3 DNA: TGCGCCAGAGGGAGGGGACGCGAGCAGTACTTC.